This TCR beta chain was recovered during a study of shared clonotypes between healthy human individuals. As for the study in general: Two women and a few men aged 18 to 49 served as donors.

With respect to this clone: The antigen is undetermined.

Study-level results: The expectation was that sequencing depth would affect clonotype sharing among donors.

V was cut by 3 bases and J by 5 bases, with 8 bases left in between. The CDR3 runs to 13 residues. CDR1 and CDR2 (germline): SGHTA, FQGTGA. In the authors' workflow: As immunoSEQ supplied junction-only sequences (without quality scores), filtering differed. Repertoires were generated with immunoSEQ multiplex PCR, while TCRdb's copy carries only in-frame clones and drops some. V, J and clone size are those of that table, while D and trimming were read from the DNA. The sample records about 490,000 clones, around four fifths being singletons. V gene TRBV7-3 combines with J gene TRBJ2-1; the D call may be TRBD1 or TRBD2 (5 bases each). This TCR derives from a woman aged 40 to 50 in good health. Some clones in this sample may be carry-over from other donors' samples. The sample consisted of PBMCs. CDR3 residues: CASSFGTHNEQFF. CDR3 sequence (DNA): TGTGCCAGCAGCTTTGGGACCCACAATGAGCAGTTCTTC.